Shown below are 10 T cell receptor beta chains from a single sample sequenced in a study of CD8 T cells in ankylosing spondylitis. A single record per CDR3 protein comes from TCRdb applying MiXCR to the 5' RACE reads. The table shows around 390,000 distinct CDR3 sequences, with around 20% occurring only once. No antigen has been assigned to these receptors. Findings and caveats of the study: There was a TCR beta motif, made of several highly homologous variants, that appeared characteristic of ankylosing spondylitis blood.

The sample was blood, either unsorted or a sorted T cell fraction (not recorded which). The receptors originated from a male donor with ankylosing spondylitis.

The chain joins TRBV9 to TRBJ1-2; tentatively, D is TRBD1 (5 bases). Germline loops: CDR1 SGDLS, CDR2 YYNGEE. The CDR3 extends over 15 amino acids. Trimming took 4 bases from V and 4 from J, leaving 17 bases between them. The CDR3 reads CASSPRQSRGYGYTF. The DNA for the CDR3 is TGTGCCAGCAGCCCGCGACAGAGCCGAGGCTATGGCTACACCTTC.

This clonotype was recorded only once. This chain links TRBV30 with TRBJ2-1; perhaps TRBD2 as D (6 bases). Germline loops: CDR1 GTSNPN, CDR2 SVGIG (reference sequence). The CDR3 sequence is 15 residues long. V shed 2 bases and J shed 1 base, with 12 bases lying between them. The CDR3, as DNA: TGTGCCTGGAGTTTCCTAGCGCGTTCCTACAATGAGCAGTTCTTC. Translation gives CAWSFLARSYNEQFF.

There are a few counts of this clonotype. The V and J genes are TRBV5-1 and TRBJ1-3, with D perhaps TRBD1 (5 bases). Germline assignment: CDR1 SGHRS and CDR2 YFSETQ. The germline V and J ends were trimmed by 0 bases and 0 bases, with 13 bases remaining between them. The length of the CDR3 is 17 residues. DNA of the CDR3: TGCGCCAGCAGCTTGGATACCAGGGCAGCCTCTGGAAACACCATATATTTT. The encoded protein is CASSLDTRAASGNTIYF.

This clonotype has just a few counts. CDR3 sequence reads: CSARDLTGTHSPLHF. The CDR3 DNA follows: TGCAGTGCTAGAGATCTCACAGGGACGCATTCACCCCTCCACTTT. The chain links TRBV20-1 to TRBJ1-6; maybe TRBD1 (6 bases). CDR3 length equals 15 residues. Trimming took off 0 bases at V and 8 bases at J, with 14 bases between the two ends. Germline CDR1 reads DFQATT; CDR2 reads SNEGSKA (reference sequence).

The sample holds a few counts of this clonotype. V gene TRBV28 combines with J gene TRBJ2-7; D remains ambiguous. CDR1 and CDR2 (germline): MDHEN, SYDVKM. Trimming took 3 bases from V and 4 from J, leaving 7 bases between them. CDR3 length: 12 residues. The CDR3 DNA follows: TGTGCCAGCAGTTTCTTGATTTACGAGCAGTACTTC. Its translation is CASSFLIYEQYF.

This clonotype appeared a few times. This chain connects TRBV9 to TRBJ2-2; TRBD2 is a possible D gene (5 bases). Germline CDR1 SGDLS, CDR2 YYNGEE. V shed 0 bases and J shed 7 bases, with 10 bases lying between them. The CDR3 is 14 residues long. CDR3 DNA sequence: TGTGCCAGCAGCGTAGGACTACGAGGCGGGGAGCTGTTTTTT. As protein: CASSVGLRGGELFF.

The rearrangement joins TRBV4-2 to TRBJ1-4; unclear D gene. The CDR3 is 18 amino acids. Germline-derived CDR1 and CDR2 are LGHNA and YNFKEQ. V gave up 1 base and J gave up 1 base, with 16 bases separating them. Here the CDR3 reads CASSQVNGLFLTNEKLFF. The DNA of the CDR3 is TGTGCCAGCAGCCAAGTTAATGGGTTATTTTTAACTAATGAAAAACTGTTTTTT.

This clonotype was recorded once. The J gene is TRBJ2-3, the V gene TRBV20-1; 11 bases line up with TRBD2. The junction had 12 bases not matched to a gene; V was cut back by 5 bases and J by 2 bases. The germline gives CDR1 DFQATT, CDR2 SNEGSKA (reference sequence). The CDR3 is made up of 17 amino acids. CDR3 nucleotide sequence: TGCAGTGCTGGGGAGCGGAGGACTAGCGGGCACACAGATACGCAGTATTTT. Translation: CSAGERRTSGHTDTQYF.

The rearrangement uses TRBV7-3 and TRBJ1-3, with D maybe TRBD1 (5 bases). This CDR3 has 16 amino acids. The V gene lost 3 bases and the J gene lost 0 bases, with 12 bases spanning the gap. Germline V gene sequence: CDR1 SGHTA, CDR2 FQGTGA. CDR3: CASSLNGGFSGNTIYF. The CDR3 bases are TGTGCCAGCAGCTTGAACGGGGGTTTCTCTGGAAACACCATATATTTT.

This clonotype has more than one count but fewer than ten. This sequence joins TRBV20-1 and TRBJ2-2; D is possibly TRBD2 (5 bases). V was trimmed by 6 bases and J by 5 bases, leaving 16 bases between them. This CDR3 is 14 amino acids long. Germline V CDR1 and CDR2: DFQATT, SNEGSKA (reference sequence). In DNA form, the CDR3 reads TGCAGTGCGATACTCCCCCGCGGGACCGGGGAGCTGTTTTTT. This codes for CSAILPRGTGELFF.